A single sample gave rise to the 2 T cell receptor beta chains below, sequenced in a study of a mutant IDH1 vaccine in newly diagnosed glioma. Data came from immunoSEQ multiplex PCR; TCRdb stores just in-frame clones and leaves some out. Of roughly 99,000 clones listed, around 90% were seen once; the top ten hold around 0.6%. Time point given: baseline, week 1 (first vaccination visit). Treatment given: pre-vaccination baseline after standard-of-care therapy. Sequenced material: PBMCs, taken from a glioma patient treated with radiotherapy, temozolomide or both. The receptors stem from a woman between 50 and 59 years old with glioma.

This chain connects TRBV30 to TRBJ1-2, with a possible D match to TRBD1 (5 bases). The CDR3 has 13 residues. CDR1 is GTSNPN and CDR2 is SVGIG in the germline V gene (reference sequence). Trimming cost V 5 bases and J 4 bases, with 14 bases left between them. The CDR3 loop reads CAWVGPNSYGYTF. CDR3 coding DNA: TGTGCCTGGGTGGGACCGAACTCCTATGGCTACACCTTC.

The CDR3 is CASSLGTAKETQYF. CDR3 sequence (DNA): TGCGCCAGCAGCTTGGGGACAGCAAAAGAGACCCAGTACTTC. V usage is TRBV5-1 and J usage is TRBJ2-5; TRBD1 might be the D (6 bases). The V end was cut by 0 bases, the J end by 3 bases, with 9 bases between. The germline CDR1 and CDR2 sequences are SGHRS and YFSETQ. The CDR3 spans 14 residues.